In its sample, the clone carrying this TCR beta chain was seen once. Its antigen remains unknown. Germline loops: CDR1 LGHNA, CDR2 YSLEER. The CDR3 has 16 amino acids. V was cut by 0 bases and J by 7 bases, with 16 bases left in between. This sample was taken from a study of OX40 agonist ivuxolimab in advanced cancers. Study-level background: Dose-escalation subjects each had hepatocellular carcinoma, melanoma, renal cell or head and neck cancer. General study results and limits: Expanded clones belonging to CD8+ T cells outnumbered, on average, those of CD4+.

Generated by immunoSEQ multiplex PCR, the TCRdb table keeps only in-frame clones and is missing some. The table has around 80,000 clones, around 92% seen once. This TCR was sampled from an adult with an advanced solid tumor such as melanoma, head and neck, liver or kidney cancer. Sequenced here: CD4+ or CD8+ T cells sorted from blood, sampled in a trial of the OX40 agonist ivuxolimab. V is TRBV4-3 and J is TRBJ1-5, with D hard to call. DNA of the CDR3: TGCGCCAGCAGCCAAGACGGGTCTCAGGTGGGGCAGCCCCAGCATTTT. This codes for CASSQDGSQVGQPQHF.